The 20 T cell receptor beta chains presented below share a single source sample, sequenced in a study of T cell responses to AZD1222 COVID-19 vaccine. Some clones are missing from TCRdb's copy, which holds only in-frame ones; the method was immunoSEQ multiplex PCR. The sample has around 160,000 clones; around 90% are singletons. Sequenced here: peripheral blood, sampled on day 0 of AZD1222 vaccination. These receptors were collected from an adult in good health.

The V and J genes are TRBV6-4 and TRBJ2-7; D gene uncertain. CDR1 MRHNA and CDR2 SNTAGT come from the germline V gene. The CDR3 is made up of 13 amino acids. Trimming shortened V by 3 bases and J by 2 bases, and 8 bases separated the two germline ends. CDR3 in DNA: TGTGCCAGCAGTGAGGGTGAAACCTACGAGCAGTACTTC. Protein: CASSEGETYEQYF.

This clone occurred once. V and J are TRBV28 and TRBJ1-4; maybe TRBD1 (5 bases). Germline V CDR1 and CDR2: MDHEN, SYDVKM. V was pared by 2 bases and J by 3 bases, with 10 bases between. The CDR3 sequence is 15 residues long. CDR3 in amino acids: CASSLGGRANEKLFF. The CDR3 DNA reads as TGTGCCAGCAGTTTAGGGGGAAGGGCTAATGAAAAACTGTTTTTT.

This sequence joins TRBV12-5 and TRBJ1-2; D might be TRBD1 (5 bases). The V gene's germline CDR1 is LGHNT and CDR2 FRNRAP. V lost 5 bases, J lost 2 bases, and 15 bases lay in between. The CDR3 length is 15 residues. CDR3 protein: CASGRLGHDNYGYTF. CDR3 coding DNA: TGTGCTAGTGGTAGACTCGGACATGACAACTATGGCTACACCTTC.

V and J are TRBV5-4 and TRBJ2-2; 11 nucleotides align to TRBD2. Losses at the gene ends were 0 bases for V and 4 bases for J; bases not matched to a gene: 2. The CDR3 is 16 amino acids. The V gene's germline CDR1 is SGHNT and CDR2 YYREEE (reference sequence). The CDR3 DNA sequence: TGTGCCAGCAGCTTGGAGGGGACTAGCGGCACCGGGGAGCTGTTTTTT. Translated, it gives CASSLEGTSGTGELFF.

The chain carries TRBV19 and TRBJ1-1, with a possible D match to TRBD1 (6 bases). The germline V and J ends were trimmed by 8 bases and 7 bases, with 11 bases remaining between them. CDR3 length equals 11 residues. Germline CDR1 is LNHDA and CDR2 is SQIVND (reference sequence). CDR3 nucleotides: TGTGCCAGTGGGAAGGACAGTGAAGCTTTCTTT. Its protein is CASGKDSEAFF.

This sequence joins TRBV13 and TRBJ1-6; D is unresolved. Germline assignment: CDR1 PRHDT and CDR2 FYEKMQ (reference sequence). Deletions cut 5 bases from V and 4 bases from J, with 18 bases between. This CDR3 spans 17 amino acids. The CDR3 coding sequence is TGTGCCAGCAGCCATCGACGGATCGACACTTATAATTCACCCCTCCACTTT. This codes for CASSHRRIDTYNSPLHF.

Of note for this clone: With a much larger clone just one base away, this may be a read error. The sample has other DNA sequences that encode this CDR3 too. The gene calls are TRBV14 and TRBJ1-6, with 10 bases that match TRBD1. V shed 6 bases, J shed 10 bases, and the junction held 9 bases outside the gene matches. Germline V gives CDR1 SGHDN, CDR2 FVKESK. The CDR3 consists of 15 residues. The CDR3 reads CASRERTGGGSPLHF. CDR3 DNA: TGTGCCAGCAGGGAAAGGACAGGGGGAGGCTCACCCCTCCACTTT.

The table lists this clone with a count of one. The gene calls are TRBV5-1 and TRBJ2-7; possible D gene TRBD2, 5 bases. Between the trimmed V and J ends, which lost 0 bases and 6 bases, there was a span of 7 bases. Germline values: CDR1 SGHRS, CDR2 YFSETQ. This CDR3 region has 12 residues. CDR3 in DNA: TGCGCCAGCAGCTTGGGAGGGAGCGAGCAGTACTTC. This codes for CASSLGGSEQYF.

The V gene is TRBV3-1 (or the pseudogene TRBV3-2), the J gene TRBJ2-5; 7 bases fit TRBD1. CDR1 and CDR2 from the germline V gene are LGHDT and YNNKEL (reference sequence). The CDR3 runs 13 residues. V gave up 4 bases and J gave up 2 bases; unmatched junction bases: 1. This CDR3 is CASSLGQQETQYF. CDR3 nucleotides: TGTGCCAGCAGCCTGGGACAGCAAGAGACCCAGTACTTC.

Concerning this clone itself: Its ends do not fully match the called genes, so a read error is possible. The chain recombines TRBV5-6 with TRBJ1-1; D is perhaps TRBD1 (5 bases). CDR3 length: 14 amino acids. The germline V gene has CDR1 SGHDT and CDR2 YYEEEE. The CDR3 loop reads CASSLDTFNTEAFF. The CDR3 DNA sequence: TGTGCCAGCAGTTTGGACACCTTTAACACTGAAGCTTTCTTT.

The chain joins TRBV11-2 to TRBJ1-2; no clear D. Trimming took 5 bases from V and 2 from J, leaving 9 bases between them. The CDR3 covers 13 residues. In germline, CDR1 is SGHAT, CDR2 FQNNGV. The CDR3 here is CASSPKNNYGYTF. The CDR3 coding sequence is TGTGCCAGCAGCCCGAAGAACAACTATGGCTACACCTTC.

This rearrangement joins TRBV12-3 or TRBV12-4 to TRBJ1-1; D remains ambiguous. V was pared by 1 base and J by 2 bases, with 5 bases between. This CDR3 has 13 amino acids. The CDR3 DNA reads as TGTGCCAGCAGTTTAGTCCCAAACACTGAAGCTTTCTTT. Encoded protein: CASSLVPNTEAFF.

V gene TRBV28 combines with J gene TRBJ2-1; tentative D call: TRBD2 (5 bases). Trimming removed 5 bases from V and 5 bases from J, with 28 bases in between. The germline V gene encodes CDR1 MDHEN and CDR2 SYDVKM. This CDR3 contains 19 residues. CDR3 bases: TGTGCCAGCAGTCGACCAGCCTCCGGGAAAAATTATTTCAACAATGAGCAGTTCTTC. Encoded protein: CASSRPASGKNYFNNEQFF.

This chain links TRBV24-1 with TRBJ1-4; D possibly corresponds to TRBD1 (5 bases). The CDR3 loop spans 15 amino acids. V was clipped by 7 bases and J by 6 bases, with 17 bases between them. Per germline, CDR1 KGHDR and CDR2 SFDVKD. CDR3 loop: CATSLGGGGDEKLFF. The DNA of the CDR3 is TGTGCCACCAGCCTTGGCGGGGGAGGGGATGAAAAACTGTTTTTT.

The chain combines TRBV5-4 with TRBJ1-6, with D possibly matching TRBD1 (6 bases). V was cut by 1 base and J by 4 bases, with 9 bases left in between. The CDR3 is 15 residues long. Germline assignment: CDR1 SGHNT and CDR2 YYREEE (reference sequence). CDR3 in DNA: TGTGCCAGCAGCTTGCAGGGGATATATAATTCACCCCTCCACTTT. This translates into CASSLQGIYNSPLHF. Together with reference TRBV5-4 and TRBJ1-6, the CDR3 gives the full variable domain: ETGVTQSPTHLIKTRGQQVTLRCSSQSGHNTVSWYQQALGQGPQFIFQYYREEENGRGNFPPRFSGLQFPNYSSELNVNALELDDSALYLCASSLQGIYNSPLHFGNGTRLTVT.

The chain links TRBV7-9 to TRBJ1-6; D possibly corresponds to TRBD1 (6 bases). The CDR3 runs to 15 residues. V was clipped by 5 bases and J by 8 bases, with 16 bases between them. Germline CDR1 reads SEHNR; CDR2 reads FQNEAQ (reference sequence). The CDR3 reads CASSIRTGRDSPLHF. Here the CDR3 DNA reads TGTGCCAGCAGCATAAGAACAGGGAGGGATTCACCCCTCCACTTT.

The chain uses TRBV2 and TRBJ1-4, with unresolved D. V was shortened by 7 bases and J by 4 bases, with 13 bases between the two germline ends. CDR3 length: 14 amino acids. Germline CDR1 reads SNHLY; CDR2 reads FYNNEI. CDR3 in amino acids: CASKGIKFNEKLFF. CDR3 DNA: TGTGCCAGCAAGGGCATTAAGTTTAATGAAAAACTGTTTTTT.

J is TRBJ2-1 and V is TRBV5-1; a weak D match, TRBD1 (7 bases). Germline V gene lookup returns CDR1 SGHRS and CDR2 YFSETQ. This CDR3 has 16 amino acids. V lost 4 bases to trimming and J lost 4 bases, with 18 bases between them. CDR3 in amino acids: CASSGTAGDYYNEQFF. CDR3 nucleotide sequence: TGCGCCAGCAGCGGGACAGCGGGTGACTATTACAATGAGCAGTTCTTC. Filled out from reference TRBV5-1 and TRBJ2-1, the complete variable domain reads KAGVTQTPRYLIKTRGQQVTLSCSPISGHRSVSWYQQTPGQGLQFLFEYFSETQRNKGNFPGRFSGRQFSNSRSEMNVSTLELGDSALYLCASSGTAGDYYNEQFFGPGTRLTVL.

In this sample, this clone turned up once. The rearrangement joins TRBV6-6 to TRBJ2-7, with 7 positions matching TRBD1. Germline CDR1 and CDR2: MNHNY and SVGAGI (reference sequence). This CDR3 spans 10 amino acids. The V and J ends lost 5 bases and 9 bases, in that order; junction bases with no gene match: 1. CDR3 loop: CASSRDRQYF. CDR3 nucleotides: TGTGCCAGCAGTCGGGACAGGCAGTACTTC.

V gene TRBV7-3 combines with J gene TRBJ2-1, with D possibly TRBD1 on 6 matching bases. V was trimmed by 1 base and J by 8 bases, leaving 21 bases between them. The CDR3 spans 17 residues. Germline assignment: CDR1 SGHTA and CDR2 FQGTGA. DNA for the CDR3: TGTGCCAGCAGCTTAAAGGGACATCCAATTTCCCGCTATGAGCAGTTCTTC. Amino acids: CASSLKGHPISRYEQFF.